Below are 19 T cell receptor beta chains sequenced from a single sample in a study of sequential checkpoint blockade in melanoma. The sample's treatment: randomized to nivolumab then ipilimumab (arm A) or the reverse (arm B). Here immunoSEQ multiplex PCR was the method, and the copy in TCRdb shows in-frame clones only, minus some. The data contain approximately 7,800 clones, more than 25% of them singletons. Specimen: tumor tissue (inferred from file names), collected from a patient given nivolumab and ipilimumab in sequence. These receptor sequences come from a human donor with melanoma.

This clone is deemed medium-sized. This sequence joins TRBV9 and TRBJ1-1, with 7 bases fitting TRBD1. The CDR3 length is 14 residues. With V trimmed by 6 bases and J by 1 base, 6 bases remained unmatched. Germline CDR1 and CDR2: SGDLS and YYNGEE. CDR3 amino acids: CASNLGTANTEAFF. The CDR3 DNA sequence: TGTGCCAGCAACCTAGGGACAGCGAACACTGAAGCTTTCTTT.

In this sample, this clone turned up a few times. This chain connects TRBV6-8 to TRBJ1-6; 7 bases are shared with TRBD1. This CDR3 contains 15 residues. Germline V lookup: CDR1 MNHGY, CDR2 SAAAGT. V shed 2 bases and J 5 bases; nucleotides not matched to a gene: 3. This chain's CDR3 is CASSYRQGDNSPLHF. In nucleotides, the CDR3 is TGTGCCAGCAGTTACCGGCAGGGGGATAATTCACCCCTCCACTTT.

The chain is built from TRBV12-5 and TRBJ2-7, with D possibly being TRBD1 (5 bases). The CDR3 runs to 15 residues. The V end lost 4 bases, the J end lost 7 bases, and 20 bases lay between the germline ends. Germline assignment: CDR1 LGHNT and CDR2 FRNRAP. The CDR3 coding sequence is TGTGCTAGTGGTTCCCCTGGCATGGGGCGAAGGGAGCAGTACTTC. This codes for CASGSPGMGRREQYF.

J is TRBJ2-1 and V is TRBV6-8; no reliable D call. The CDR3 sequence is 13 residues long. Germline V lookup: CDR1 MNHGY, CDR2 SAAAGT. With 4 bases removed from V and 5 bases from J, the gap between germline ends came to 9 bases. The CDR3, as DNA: TGTGCCAGCAGTTTTTTCGCGGACAATGAGCAGTTCTTC. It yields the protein CASSFFADNEQFF.

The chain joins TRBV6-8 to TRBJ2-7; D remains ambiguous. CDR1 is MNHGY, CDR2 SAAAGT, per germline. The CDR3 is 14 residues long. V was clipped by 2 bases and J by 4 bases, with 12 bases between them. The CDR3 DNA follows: TGTGCCAGCAGTTACGGGGATAACTTGTACGAGCAGTACTTC. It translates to CASSYGDNLYEQYF.

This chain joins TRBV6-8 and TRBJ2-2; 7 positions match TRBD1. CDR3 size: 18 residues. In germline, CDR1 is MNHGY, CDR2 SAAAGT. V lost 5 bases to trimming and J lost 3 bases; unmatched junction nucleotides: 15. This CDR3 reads CASSDRDSKVEYTGELFF. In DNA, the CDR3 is TGTGCCAGCAGTGACCGGGACAGCAAAGTTGAGTACACCGGGGAGCTGTTTTTT.

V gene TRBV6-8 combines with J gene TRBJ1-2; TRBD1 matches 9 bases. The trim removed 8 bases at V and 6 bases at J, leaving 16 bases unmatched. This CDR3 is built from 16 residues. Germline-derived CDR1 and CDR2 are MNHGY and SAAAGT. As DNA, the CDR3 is TGTGCCAGCTTCCCAGCACAGGGGGCCGGGTCCCATGGCTACACCTTC. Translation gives CASFPAQGAGSHGYTF.

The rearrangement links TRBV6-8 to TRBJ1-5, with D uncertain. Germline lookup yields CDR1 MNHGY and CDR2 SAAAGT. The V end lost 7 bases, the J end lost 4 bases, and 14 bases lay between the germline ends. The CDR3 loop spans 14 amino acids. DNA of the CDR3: TGTGCCAGCAACCAATTTTCGGGGAATCAGCCCCAGCATTTT. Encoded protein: CASNQFSGNQPQHF.

The CDR3 loop reads CASRRQANTGELFF. In DNA, the CDR3 is TGTGCCAGTAGGCGACAGGCGAACACCGGGGAGCTGTTTTTT. The genes are TRBV19 and TRBJ2-2; D is possibly TRBD1 (6 bases). The CDR3 consists of 14 residues. The germline CDR1 and CDR2 sequences are LNHDA and SQIVND (reference sequence). Trimming removed 6 bases from V and 0 bases from J, with 8 bases in between.

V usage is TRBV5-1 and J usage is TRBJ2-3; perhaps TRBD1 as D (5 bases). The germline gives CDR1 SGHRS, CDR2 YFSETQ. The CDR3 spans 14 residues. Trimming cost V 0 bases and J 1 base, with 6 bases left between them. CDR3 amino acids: CASSLARGTDTQYF. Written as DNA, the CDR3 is TGCGCCAGCAGCTTGGCCAGGGGCACAGATACGCAGTATTTT. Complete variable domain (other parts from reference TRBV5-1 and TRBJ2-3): KAGVTQTPRYLIKTRGQQVTLSCSPISGHRSVSWYQQTPGQGLQFLFEYFSETQRNKGNFPGRFSGRQFSNSRSEMNVSTLELGDSALYLCASSLARGTDTQYFGPGTRLTVL.

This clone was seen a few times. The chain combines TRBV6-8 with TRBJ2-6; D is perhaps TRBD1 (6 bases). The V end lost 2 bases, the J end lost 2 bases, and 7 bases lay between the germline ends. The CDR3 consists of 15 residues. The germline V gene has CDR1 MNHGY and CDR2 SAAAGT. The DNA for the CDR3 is TGTGCCAGCAGTTACAGGGGGACTGGGGCCAACGTCCTGACTTTC. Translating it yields CASSYRGTGANVLTF.

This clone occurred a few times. The chain's CDR3 is CASSLGTGVYNEQFF. The CDR3 coding sequence is TGTGCCAGCAGCTTAGGGACAGGGGTATACAATGAGCAGTTCTTC. The chain couples TRBV11-3 to TRBJ2-1, with TRBD1 matching 9 bases. J gave up 4 bases and V 1 base, and 2 bases lay outside the gene matches. CDR1 SGHNT and CDR2 YENEEA come from the germline V gene. This CDR3 has 15 residues. Complete variable domain (other parts from reference TRBV11-3 and TRBJ2-1): EAGVVQSPRYKIIEKKQPVAFWCNPISGHNTLYWYLQNLGQGPELLIRYENEEAVDDSQLPKDRFSAERLKGVDSTLKIQPAELGDSAVYLCASSLGTGVYNEQFFGPGTRLTVL.

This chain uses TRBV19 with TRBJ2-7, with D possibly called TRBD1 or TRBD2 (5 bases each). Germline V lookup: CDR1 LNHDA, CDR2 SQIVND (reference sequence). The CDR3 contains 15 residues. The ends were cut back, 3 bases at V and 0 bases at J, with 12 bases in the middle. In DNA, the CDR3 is TGTGCCAGTAGTATGTGGGACGGCAGCTCCTACGAGCAGTACTTC. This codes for CASSMWDGSSYEQYF.

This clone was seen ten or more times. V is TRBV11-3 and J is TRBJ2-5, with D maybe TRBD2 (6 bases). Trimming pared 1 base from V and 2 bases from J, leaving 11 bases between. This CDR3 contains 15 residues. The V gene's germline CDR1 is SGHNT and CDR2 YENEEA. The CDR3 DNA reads TGTGCCAGCAGCTTAGGGAGGACTACTCAAGAGACCCAGTACTTC. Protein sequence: CASSLGRTTQETQYF.

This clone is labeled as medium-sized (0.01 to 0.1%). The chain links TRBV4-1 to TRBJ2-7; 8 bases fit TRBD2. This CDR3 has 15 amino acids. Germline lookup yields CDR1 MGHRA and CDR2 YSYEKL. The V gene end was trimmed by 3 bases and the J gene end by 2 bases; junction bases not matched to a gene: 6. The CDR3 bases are TGCGCCAGCAGCCAGGAAGGACTAGCCGCCTACGAGCAGTACTTC. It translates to CASSQEGLAAYEQYF.

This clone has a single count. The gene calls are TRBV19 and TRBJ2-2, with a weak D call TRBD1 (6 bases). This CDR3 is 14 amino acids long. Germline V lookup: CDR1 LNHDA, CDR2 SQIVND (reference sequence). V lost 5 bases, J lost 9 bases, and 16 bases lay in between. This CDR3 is CASSSRTVARELFF. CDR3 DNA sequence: TGTGCCAGTAGTTCAAGGACAGTGGCCCGGGAGCTGTTTTTT. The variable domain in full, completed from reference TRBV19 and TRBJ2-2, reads DGGITQSPKYLFRKEGQNVTLSCEQNLNHDAMYWYRQDPGQGLRLIYYSQIVNDFQKGDIAEGYSVSREKKESFPLTVTSAQKNPTAFYLCASSSRTVARELFFGEGSRLTVL.

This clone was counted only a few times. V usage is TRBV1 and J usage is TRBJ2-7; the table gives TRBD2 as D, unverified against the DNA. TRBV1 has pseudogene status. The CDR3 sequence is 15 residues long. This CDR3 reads CASSPSSGTSGSFFF. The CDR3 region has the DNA TGCGCCAGCAGCCCTTCTTCCGGGACTAGCGGGAGCTTTTTCTTC.

CDR3 sequence reads: CASSYSYQSNQPQHF. In DNA form, the CDR3 reads TGTGCCAGCAGTTACTCCTACCAAAGCAATCAGCCCCAGCATTTT. V gene TRBV6-8 combines with J gene TRBJ1-5; D is undetermined. This CDR3 contains 15 residues. V dropped 0 bases and J dropped 1 base, with 7 bases sitting between them. Germline values: CDR1 MNHGY, CDR2 SAAAGT.

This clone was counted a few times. The CDR3 region is CASTALGESDTQYF. CDR3 nucleotides: TGTGCCAGCACTGCCCTAGGGGAGTCAGATACGCAGTATTTT. J is TRBJ2-3 and V is TRBV11-3, with D perhaps assigned TRBD1 or TRBD2 (5 bases each). The V end was cut by 7 bases, the J end by 4 bases, with 15 bases between. The CDR3 loop spans 14 amino acids. Germline V gene sequence: CDR1 SGHNT, CDR2 YENEEA.